Following are 11 T cell receptor beta chains from one sample sequenced in a study of blood T cell repertoires in COVID-19. Assay used: immunoSEQ multiplex PCR; TCRdb lists only in-frame clones, some missing. Of about 440,000 clones listed, about 90% are singletons. Sequencing was done on a sample of PBMCs or T cells enriched from blood (not recorded which). The receptors here all came from a man younger than 30 who had recovered from COVID-19.

The gene calls are TRBV3-1 (or the pseudogene TRBV3-2) and TRBJ2-5; D gene ambiguous. The CDR3 length is 14 residues. The V gene lost 1 base and the J gene lost 5 bases, with 11 bases spanning the gap. Germline values: CDR1 LGHDT, CDR2 YNNKEL (reference sequence). CDR3 nucleotide sequence: TGTGCCAGCAGCCAAGGACTGATAAGGGAGACCCAGTACTTC. Amino acids: CASSQGLIRETQYF.

This chain connects TRBV5-4 to TRBJ1-5; D is unclear. Trimming removed 3 bases from V and 0 bases from J, with 13 bases in between. The CDR3 totals 16 residues. Germline assignment: CDR1 SGHNT and CDR2 YYREEE (reference sequence). In DNA form, the CDR3 reads TGTGCCAGCAGCTCGGGAGGGTTGGGTAGCAATCAGCCCCAGCATTTT. It yields the protein CASSSGGLGSNQPQHF. The full variable domain, rest sourced from reference TRBV5-4 and TRBJ1-5, is ETGVTQSPTHLIKTRGQQVTLRCSSQSGHNTVSWYQQALGQGPQFIFQYYREEENGRGNFPPRFSGLQFPNYSSELNVNALELDDSALYLCASSSGGLGSNQPQHFGDGTRLSIL.

CDR3 residues: CASSPPSPRCSYNEQFF. CDR3 in DNA: TGTGCCAGCAGCCCCCCAAGCCCTAGGTGCTCCTACAATGAGCAGTTCTTC. This rearrangement joins TRBV21-1 to TRBJ2-1; the table's D call TRBD2 went unverified against the DNA. TRBV21-1 is deemed a pseudogene. The CDR3 spans 17 residues.

The rearrangement uses TRBV24-1 and TRBJ2-3, with a possible D match to TRBD1 (5 bases). The CDR3 is 16 amino acids. Germline CDR1 reads KGHDR; CDR2 reads SFDVKD. The V and J ends lost 9 bases and 2 bases respectively, with 20 bases between them. In DNA form, the CDR3 reads TGTGCCACCGCTAGTGCTGGGGCGGACGACACAGATACGCAGTATTTT. It yields the protein CATASAGADDTDTQYF.

The gene calls are TRBV6-5 and TRBJ1-1; TRBD1 aligns across 9 bases. The V segment lost 4 bases and the J segment 6 bases; nucleotides outside the gene matches: 9. The germline gives CDR1 MNHEY, CDR2 SVGAGI. The CDR3 spans 15 residues. The CDR3, as DNA: TGTGCCAGCAGTTTTCAGGGACAGGGCTTATCTGAAGCTTTCTTT. This translates into CASSFQGQGLSEAFF.

The chain links TRBV10-3 to TRBJ2-7; D might be TRBD2 (5 bases). Germline CDR1 is ENHRY and CDR2 is SYGVKD. V dropped 2 bases and J dropped 4 bases, with 21 bases sitting between them. The CDR3 runs 17 residues. Here the CDR3 reads CAISEPPSSPEVYEQYF. The CDR3 DNA reads as TGTGCCATCAGTGAGCCCCCTAGCAGCCCTGAAGTATACGAGCAGTACTTC.

The chain links TRBV28 to TRBJ2-3, with TRBD2 matching over 7 bases. CDR3 length: 16 residues. V was pared by 1 base and J by 2 bases, with 6 bases of the junction left unmatched. Germline V gene lookup returns CDR1 MDHEN and CDR2 SYDVKM. CDR3 amino acids: CASSLYASGITDTQYF. CDR3 coding DNA: TGTGCCAGCAGTTTATATGCTAGCGGCATCACAGATACGCAGTATTTT.

J is TRBJ2-7 and V is TRBV6-1, with D possibly TRBD1 on 7 matching bases. Germline CDR1 reads MNHNS; CDR2 reads SASEGT. This CDR3 is 15 amino acids long. V dropped 0 bases and J dropped 3 bases, with 12 bases sitting between them. The CDR3 sequence: CASSEALQGGYEQYF. As DNA, the CDR3 is TGTGCCAGCAGTGAAGCGCTTCAGGGGGGCTACGAGCAGTACTTC.

The chain combines TRBV2 with TRBJ2-1, with 10 bases lining up with TRBD2. CDR1 and CDR2 from the germline V gene are SNHLY and FYNNEI. This CDR3 contains 20 residues. The trim removed 4 bases at V and 0 bases at J, leaving 15 bases unmatched. DNA of the CDR3: TGTGCCAGCAGTGCCCGGGGACTAGCGAGCGCTCAGAGCTCCTACAATGAGCAGTTCTTC. Protein product: CASSARGLASAQSSYNEQFF. The full variable domain, its missing parts supplied by reference TRBV2 and TRBJ2-1, is EPEVTQTPSHQVTQMGQEVILRCVPISNHLYFYWYRQILGQKVEFLVSFYNNEISEKSEIFDDQFSVERPDGSNFTLKIRSTKLEDSAMYFCASSARGLASAQSSYNEQFFGPGTRLTVL.

The chain joins TRBV6-5 to TRBJ1-2; 9 bases agree with TRBD1. Germline V gene sequence: CDR1 MNHEY, CDR2 SVGAGI. V was pared by 3 bases and J by 2 bases, with 7 bases of the junction left unmatched. The CDR3 has 16 residues. Here the CDR3 reads CASSYRRGQGNYGYTF. In nucleotides, the CDR3 is TGTGCCAGCAGTTATAGGAGAGGACAGGGGAACTATGGCTACACCTTC.

As regards this clone: Different DNA sequences within this sample yield the same CDR3. Here the CDR3 DNA reads TGTGCCAGCAGTTATGGGACTAGCGGGAGGGCGTCATACAATGAGCAGTTCTTC. Translated: CASSYGTSGRASYNEQFF. The chain recombines TRBV6-2 or TRBV6-3 with TRBJ2-1, with 16 bases that match TRBD2. CDR3 length: 18 residues. The V and J ends lost 3 bases and 4 bases, in that order; junction bases with no gene match: 6. CDR1 MNHEY and CDR2 SVGEGT come from the germline V gene.